This TCR beta chain was observed in a study of T cell repertoires in cytomegalovirus infection. Study observations and caveats: The response measured ex vivo was dominated by TCR beta clonotypes (HLA-C-restricted and CMV-specific).

A single record per CDR3 protein comes from TCRdb applying MiXCR to the reads. The table has about 300,000 distinct CDR3 sequences, roughly a tenth seen once. Germline CDR1 SGHTA, CDR2 FQGNSA. The CDR3 is 14 residues long. V shed 3 bases, J shed 7 bases, and the junction held 6 bases outside the gene matches. This clonotype was picked up many times. Its antigen is not identified. The V gene is TRBV7-2, the J gene TRBJ2-5; 9 bases are a match to TRBD2. This sequence was found in a human donor in good health (CMV status not recorded). Some clones in this sample may be carry-over from other donors' samples. The sequenced sample was PBMCs. CDR3 residues: CASSLVGGGGTQYF. Here the CDR3 DNA reads TGTGCCAGCAGCTTGGTCGGCGGGGGGGGGACCCAGTACTTC.